These 9 T cell receptor beta chains share one sample of origin, sequenced in a study of human T cells and chemical hapten exposure. Time point indicated: patch test 3, about 24 weeks after DPC sensitization. Treatment: therapeutic diphenylcyclopropenone sensitization with weekly scalp DPC. TCRdb reanalysed the RACE reads using MiXCR and keeps one entry per CDR3 protein. The table has 150,000 to 200,000 distinct CDR3 sequences, approximately 24% seen once. Sequences were derived from whole blood, sampled in connection with sensitization to the hapten diphenylcyclopropenone (DPC). These TCRs come from a woman aged 40 to 55 with alopecia areata. Some clones in this sample may be carry-over from other donors' samples.

The chain employs TRBV11-2 and TRBJ2-1, with TRBD2 as a possible D gene (6 bases). Germline values: CDR1 SGHAT, CDR2 FQNNGV. The CDR3 contains 15 residues. V lost 4 bases and J lost 7, with 17 bases in between. The CDR3 protein is CASSSTGLPDNEQFF. CDR3 DNA: TGTGCCAGCAGCTCCACGGGACTTCCCGATAATGAGCAGTTCTTC.

The chain employs TRBV10-3 and TRBJ2-3, with 7 bases that match TRBD1. With 11 bases clipped from V and 0 bases from J, the junction kept 2 bases outside the gene matches. Per the germline V gene, CDR1 is ENHRY and CDR2 is SYGVKD. The CDR3 is 12 amino acids. This chain's CDR3 is CAVQGSTDTQYF. CDR3 nucleotide sequence: TGTGCCGTACAGGGGAGCACAGATACGCAGTATTTT.

The rearrangement links TRBV4-1 to TRBJ2-1; tentatively, D is TRBD2 (6 bases). The germline V gene encodes CDR1 MGHRA and CDR2 YSYEKL. The CDR3 runs to 12 residues. V was clipped by 2 bases and J by 15 bases, with 14 bases between them. The CDR3: CASSQRDGGRFF. In nucleotides, the CDR3 is TGCGCCAGCAGCCAACGGGACGGGGGTCGGTTCTTC.

This clonotype was picked up a small number of times. This chain joins TRBV7-2 and TRBJ2-5, with 11 bases lining up with TRBD1. The CDR3 covers 16 residues. The V and J ends lost 5 bases and 5 bases, in that order; junction bases with no gene match: 10. Looked up from germline, CDR1 is SGHTA and CDR2 is FQGNSA. In nucleotides, the CDR3 is TGTGCCAGCAGCCTCGCTCGGACAGGGGGCTTGGAGACCCAGTACTTC. This codes for CASSLARTGGLETQYF. Variable domain in full (rest from reference TRBV7-2 and TRBJ2-5): GAGVSQSPSNKVTEKGKDVELRCDPISGHTALYWYRQSLGQGLEFLIYFQGNSAPDKSGLPSDRFSAERTGGSVSTLTIQRTQQEDSAVYLCASSLARTGGLETQYFGPGTRLLVL.

This chain connects TRBV6-1 to TRBJ2-7; D is unclear. From germline, CDR1 is MNHNS and CDR2 SASEGT. This CDR3 is 14 amino acids long. V lost 7 bases to trimming and J lost 5 bases, with 18 bases between them. The CDR3 here is CASTSRALKNEQYF. CDR3 nucleotide sequence: TGTGCCAGCACCTCTAGGGCCCTTAAGAACGAGCAGTACTTC.

The CDR3 loop is CASSETAGGPSYEQYF. In DNA form, the CDR3 reads TGTGCCAGCAGTGAGACAGCTGGGGGCCCTTCCTACGAGCAGTACTTC. The chain carries TRBV25-1 and TRBJ2-7; D may be TRBD1 (6 bases). V lost 3 bases, J lost 1 base, and 16 bases lay in between. CDR3 length: 16 amino acids. Germline CDR1 and CDR2: MGHDK and SYGVNS.

The rearrangement joins TRBV2 to TRBJ2-7; TRBD1 matches at 9 bases. The ends lost 5 bases at V and 4 bases at J; junction bases unmatched: 3. CDR3 size: 13 residues. Germline assignment: CDR1 SNHLY and CDR2 FYNNEI. As DNA, the CDR3 is TGTGCCAGCAGTTGGACAGGGGTTTACGAGCAGTACTTC. It translates to CASSWTGVYEQYF.

This clonotype was recorded a few times. V gene TRBV7-9 combines with J gene TRBJ1-1; D uncertain. Germline CDR1 is SEHNR and CDR2 is FQNEAQ (reference sequence). V was cut by 7 bases and J by 1 base, with 10 bases left in between. This CDR3 is 13 amino acids long. The CDR3 protein is CASTPSSNTEAFF. DNA of the CDR3: TGTGCCAGCACCCCAAGTTCGAACACTGAAGCTTTCTTT.

The chain joins TRBV29-1 to TRBJ1-5, with TRBD1 as a possible D gene (6 bases). Germline V gene lookup returns CDR1 SQVTM and CDR2 ANQGSEA. The CDR3 totals 13 residues. V lost 4 bases to trimming and J lost 3 bases, with 10 bases between them. The CDR3 loop is CSVGAGDNQPQHF. The CDR3 DNA sequence: TGCAGCGTTGGGGCAGGGGACAATCAGCCCCAGCATTTT.